The clone carrying this TCR beta chain was seen more than once but under ten times. Its matching antigen is unknown. The sample originates from a study of early T cells in non-severe SARS-CoV-2 infection. Broader study findings: Comparison of clonotypes with VDJdb favored anti-spike CD8 responses while missing private and CD4 specificities.

V shed 4 bases and J shed 7 bases, with 11 bases lying between them. The V gene's germline CDR1 is LNHDA and CDR2 SQIVND (reference sequence). The CDR3 has 13 residues. TCRdb independently ran MiXCR on the 5' RACE reads; one entry per CDR3 protein. Found here are 55,000 to 70,000 distinct CDR3 sequences, about 4.6% of them singletons; the top ten hold 3.6%. The chain joins TRBV19 to TRBJ1-5; tentative D call: TRBD1 (5 bases). The input for sequencing was whole blood, taken at baseline. The TCR originated in an adult who was a healthcare worker with PCR-confirmed SARS-CoV-2 infection or an uninfected control (not recorded which). The donor label of this sample is uncertain. The CDR3 region is CASSSRVNQPQHF. CDR3 in DNA: TGTGCCAGTAGTAGCAGGGTCAACCAGCCCCAGCATTTT.